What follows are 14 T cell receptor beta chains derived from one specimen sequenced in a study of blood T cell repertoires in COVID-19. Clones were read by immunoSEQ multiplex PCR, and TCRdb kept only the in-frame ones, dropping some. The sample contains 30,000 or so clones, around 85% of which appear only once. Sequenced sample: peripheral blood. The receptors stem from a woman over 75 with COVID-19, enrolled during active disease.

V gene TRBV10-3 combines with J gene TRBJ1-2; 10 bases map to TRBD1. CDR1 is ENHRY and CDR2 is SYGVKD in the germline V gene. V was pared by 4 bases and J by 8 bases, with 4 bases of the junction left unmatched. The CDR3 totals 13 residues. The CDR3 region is CAISADRGLGYTF. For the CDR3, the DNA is TGTGCCATCAGTGCGGACAGGGGGTTGGGCTACACCTTC.

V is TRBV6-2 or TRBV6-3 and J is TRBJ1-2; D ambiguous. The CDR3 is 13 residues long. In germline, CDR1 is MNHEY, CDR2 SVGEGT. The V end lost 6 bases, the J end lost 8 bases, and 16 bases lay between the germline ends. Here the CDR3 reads CASSKLGELGYTF. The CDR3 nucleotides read TGTGCCAGCAGCAAACTGGGAGAGTTGGGCTACACCTTC.

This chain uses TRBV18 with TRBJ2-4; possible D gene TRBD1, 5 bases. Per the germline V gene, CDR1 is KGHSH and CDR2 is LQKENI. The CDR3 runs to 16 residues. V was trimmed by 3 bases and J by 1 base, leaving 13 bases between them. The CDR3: CASSPSAGIAKNIQYF. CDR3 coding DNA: TGTGCCAGCTCACCCTCCGCAGGGATCGCCAAAAACATTCAGTACTTC. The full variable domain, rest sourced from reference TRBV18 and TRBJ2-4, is NAGVMQNPRHLVRRRGQEARLRCSPMKGHSHVYWYRQLPEEGLKFMVYLQKENIIDESGMPKERFSAEFPKEGPSILRIQQVVRGDSAAYFCASSPSAGIAKNIQYFGAGTRLSVL.

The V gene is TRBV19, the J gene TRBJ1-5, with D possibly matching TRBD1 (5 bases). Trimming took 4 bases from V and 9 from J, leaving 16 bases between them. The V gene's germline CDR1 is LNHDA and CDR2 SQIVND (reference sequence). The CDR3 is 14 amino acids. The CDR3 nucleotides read TGTGCCAGTAGTACAGGGTCATTATCTCGGCCCCAGCATTTT. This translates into CASSTGSLSRPQHF.

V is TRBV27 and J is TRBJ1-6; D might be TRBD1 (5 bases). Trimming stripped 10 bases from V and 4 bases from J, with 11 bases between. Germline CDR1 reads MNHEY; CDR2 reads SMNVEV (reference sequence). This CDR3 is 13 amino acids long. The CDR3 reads CATGAAYNSPLHF. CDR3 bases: TGTGCCACTGGGGCGGCTTATAATTCACCCCTCCACTTT.

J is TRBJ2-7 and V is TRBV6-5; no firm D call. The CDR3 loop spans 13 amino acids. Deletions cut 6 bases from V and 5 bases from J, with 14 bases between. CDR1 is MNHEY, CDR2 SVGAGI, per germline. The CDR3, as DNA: TGTGCCAGCAGACAGAGTCCCCACCACGAGCAGTACTTC. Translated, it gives CASRQSPHHEQYF.

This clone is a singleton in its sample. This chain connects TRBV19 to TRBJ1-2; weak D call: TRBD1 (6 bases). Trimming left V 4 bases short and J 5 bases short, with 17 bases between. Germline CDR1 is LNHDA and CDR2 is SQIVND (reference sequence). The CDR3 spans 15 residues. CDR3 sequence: CASSTVDSILYGYTF. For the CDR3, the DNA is TGTGCCAGTAGTACGGTGGACAGTATCCTTTATGGCTACACCTTC. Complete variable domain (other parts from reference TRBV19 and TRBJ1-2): DGGITQSPKYLFRKEGQNVTLSCEQNLNHDAMYWYRQDPGQGLRLIYYSQIVNDFQKGDIAEGYSVSREKKESFPLTVTSAQKNPTAFYLCASSTVDSILYGYTFGSGTRLTVV.

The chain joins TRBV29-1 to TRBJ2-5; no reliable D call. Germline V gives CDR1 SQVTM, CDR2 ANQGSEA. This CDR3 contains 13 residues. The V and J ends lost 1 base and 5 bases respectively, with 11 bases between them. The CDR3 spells CSVEAIVGETQYF. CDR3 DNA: TGCAGCGTTGAAGCCATTGTCGGGGAGACCCAGTACTTC.

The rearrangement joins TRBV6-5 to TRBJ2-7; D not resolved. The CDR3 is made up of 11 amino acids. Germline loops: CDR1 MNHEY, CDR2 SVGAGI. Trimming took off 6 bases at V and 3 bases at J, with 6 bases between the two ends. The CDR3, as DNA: TGTGCCAGCAGACAGAACTACGAGCAGTACTTC. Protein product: CASRQNYEQYF.

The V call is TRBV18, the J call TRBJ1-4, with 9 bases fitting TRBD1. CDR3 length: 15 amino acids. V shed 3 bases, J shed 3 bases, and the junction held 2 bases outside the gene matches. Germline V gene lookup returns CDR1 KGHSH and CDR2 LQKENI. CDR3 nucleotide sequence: TGTGCCAGCTCACCGACAGGGGGACCTAATGAAAAACTGTTTTTT. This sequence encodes CASSPTGGPNEKLFF.

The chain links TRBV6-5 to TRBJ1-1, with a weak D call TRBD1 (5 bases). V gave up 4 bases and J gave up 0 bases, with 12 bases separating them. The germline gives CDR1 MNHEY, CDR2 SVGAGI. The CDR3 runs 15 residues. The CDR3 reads CASSSRTRVNTEAFF. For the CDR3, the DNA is TGTGCCAGCAGTTCCCGGACAAGAGTGAACACTGAAGCTTTCTTT.

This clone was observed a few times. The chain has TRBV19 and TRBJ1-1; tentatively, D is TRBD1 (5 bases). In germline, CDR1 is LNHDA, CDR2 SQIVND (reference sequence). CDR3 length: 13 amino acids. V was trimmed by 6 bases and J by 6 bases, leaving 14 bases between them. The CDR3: CASRTGGVPEAFF. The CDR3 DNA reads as TGTGCCAGTAGGACTGGGGGGGTCCCTGAAGCTTTCTTT.

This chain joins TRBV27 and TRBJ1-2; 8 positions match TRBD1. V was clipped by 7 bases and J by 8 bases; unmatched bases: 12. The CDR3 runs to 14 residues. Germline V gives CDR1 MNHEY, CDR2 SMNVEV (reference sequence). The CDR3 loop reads CASTIRDRRAGYTF. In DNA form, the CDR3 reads TGTGCCAGCACTATACGGGACAGGAGGGCCGGCTACACCTTC.

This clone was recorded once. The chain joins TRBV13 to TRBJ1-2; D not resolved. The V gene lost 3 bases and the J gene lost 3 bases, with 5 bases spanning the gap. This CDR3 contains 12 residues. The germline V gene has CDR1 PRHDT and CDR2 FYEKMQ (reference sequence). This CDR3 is CASSFGDYGYTF. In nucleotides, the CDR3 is TGTGCCAGCAGCTTCGGTGACTATGGCTACACCTTC.